This TCR beta chain came from a study of blood T cells in healthy people across ages. The CDR3 has 15 amino acids. In germline, CDR1 is SEHNR, CDR2 FQNEAQ (reference sequence). V was trimmed by 7 bases and J by 9 bases, leaving 24 bases between them. The second PCR ran about 6 to 12 cycles with a sample-barcoded 5' primer and J-beta primers. TCRdb reprocessed the 5' RACE reads via MiXCR and lists one record per CDR3 protein. This table has 800,000 or so distinct CDR3 sequences, around 25% appearing once. Each sample provided at least 5 micrograms of extracted total RNA. In addition, the sample was reused for a study of T cells of mothers and their children.

The gene calls are TRBV7-9 and TRBJ1-2, with D possibly being TRBD1 (6 bases). The material sequenced was blood. The receptor was derived from a boy between 10 and 17 years old in good health. CDR3 sequence reads: CASIPGEGQGSRYTF. CDR3 bases: TGTGCCAGCATCCCAGGAGAGGGACAAGGGAGCCGCTACACCTTC.